These 18 T cell receptor beta chains share one sample of origin, sequenced in a study of T cells in Graves' hyperthyroidism and ophthalmopathy. The source material, RNA transcripts, was used to amplify TCR beta CDR3 regions. The HTBI primer set drove a first-round RT-PCR of the TCR CDR3. One entry per CDR3 protein results from TCRdb running MiXCR on the multiplex PCR reads. Among 37,000 or so distinct CDR3 sequences, roughly 50% were seen once, and the ten largest hold roughly 16%. Material for sequencing was blood. The receptors shown here come from a man aged 35-49 years with Graves' ophthalmopathy.

This clonotype was seen repeatedly, ten times or more. J is TRBJ2-5 and V is TRBV24-1; 13 bases align to TRBD2. Trimming cost V 0 bases and J 3 bases; bases outside gene matches: 3. The CDR3 consists of 17 residues. Per germline, CDR1 KGHDR and CDR2 SFDVKD. CDR3 amino acids: CATSDLKTSGGKETQYF. CDR3 in DNA: TGTGCCACCAGTGATTTGAAGACTAGCGGGGGGAAAGAGACCCAGTACTTC.

This clonotype has ten or more counts. The chain has TRBV10-2 and TRBJ1-1, with a possible D match to TRBD1 (5 bases). The CDR3 totals 15 residues. CDR1 and CDR2 from the germline V gene are WSHSY and SAAADI. Trimming left V 3 bases short and J 1 base short, with 12 bases between. The CDR3 DNA follows: TGCGCCAGCAGTGACAGGGTTCTCGGGAACACTGAAGCTTTCTTT. This gives the protein CASSDRVLGNTEAFF.

Concerning this clonotype itself: One base away lies a much larger clone, so this may be a sequencing read error. The CDR3 end shows no conserved phenylalanine or tryptophan, and so a read error is likely. The chain carries TRBV9 and TRBJ2-3; perhaps TRBD2 as D (6 bases). Trimming pared 4 bases from V and 6 bases from J, leaving 15 bases between. The CDR3 runs to 14 residues. The germline V gene has CDR1 SGDLS and CDR2 YYNGEE. The CDR3, as DNA: TGTGCCAGCAGCCCTGGAGGGAATTCCGATACGCAGTATTTG. As protein: CASSPGGNSDTQYL.

In this sample, this clonotype turned up many times. V gene TRBV28 combines with J gene TRBJ1-2; D is perhaps TRBD1 (5 bases). Germline V lookup: CDR1 MDHEN, CDR2 SYDVKM. Deletions cut 6 bases from V and 9 bases from J, with 17 bases between. The CDR3 is made up of 13 amino acids. As DNA, the CDR3 is TGTGCCAGCAGCCTTGCCCAGGGCCGCAGCTACACCTTC. Translating it yields CASSLAQGRSYTF.

This clonotype was seen repeatedly, ten times or more. The chain combines TRBV12-3 or TRBV12-4 with TRBJ2-2; D is ambiguous. The V gene lost 4 bases and the J gene lost 1 base, with 7 bases spanning the gap. The CDR3 is made up of 14 amino acids. DNA of the CDR3: TGTGCCAGCAGTTCGGTAGAGAACACCGGGGAGCTGTTTTTT. Protein: CASSSVENTGELFF.

This clonotype is classed as medium-sized. This chain connects TRBV10-3 to TRBJ2-1; 9 bases map to TRBD2. There are 16 residues in the CDR3. After removal of 5 bases from V and 6 bases from J, the junction contained 11 bases not matched to a gene. In germline, CDR1 is ENHRY, CDR2 SYGVKD. The CDR3 here is CAISFSGGTGSNEQFF. CDR3 bases: TGTGCCATCAGTTTTAGCGGGGGCACCGGATCCAATGAGCAGTTCTTC.

As regards this clonotype: This is likely a read error, given that the CDR3 carries no conserved phenylalanine or tryptophan at its end. The V gene is TRBV12-3 or TRBV12-4, the J gene TRBJ2-7; 7 bases line up with TRBD1. V shed 3 bases and J 2 bases; nucleotides not matched to a gene: 4. The CDR3 length is 14 residues. The CDR3 DNA is TGTGCCAGCAGTTTGGGGGACAGCGCCTACGAGCAGTACCTC. Translated, it gives CASSLGDSAYEQYL.

This clonotype has at least ten counts. V usage is TRBV6-2 or TRBV6-3 and J usage is TRBJ1-5, with TRBD1 matching over 8 bases. The V segment lost 6 bases and the J segment 5 bases; nucleotides outside the gene matches: 12. Germline V lookup: CDR1 MNHEY, CDR2 SVGEGT. The CDR3 is 16 amino acids. In DNA, the CDR3 is TGTGCCAGCAGATATGGGAAAGGACAGGGATATCAGCCCCAGCATTTT. Amino acid sequence: CASRYGKGQGYQPQHF.

This clonotype was detected many times. The chain recombines TRBV6-5 with TRBJ2-2; TRBD1 agrees at 7 bases. This CDR3 contains 15 residues. Germline CDR1 reads MNHEY; CDR2 reads SVGAGI. Unmatched junction bases numbered 10, after V lost 4 bases and J lost 8 bases. CDR3 sequence reads: CASSSRTGVSGELFF. The CDR3 bases are TGTGCCAGCAGTTCCCGGACAGGCGTGTCGGGGGAGCTGTTTTTT.

This clonotype has only one observation. The DNA is left out, because the CDR3 cannot be placed on it with certainty; the CDR3 is given as TCRdb lists it. The CDR3 spells CATSEGYEAFFGQGTIYF. V usage is TRBV24-1 and J usage is TRBJ1-3; the D call in the table, TRBD1, was not verified against the DNA. The CDR3 is 18 amino acids in total, end residues counted. The germline V gene encodes CDR1 KGHDR and CDR2 SFDVKD.

The chain recombines TRBV5-1 with TRBJ1-2; D gene unclear. The germline gives CDR1 SGHRS, CDR2 YFSETQ. V was shortened by 0 bases and J by 5 bases, with 17 bases between the two germline ends. The CDR3 sequence is 16 residues long. CDR3 sequence reads: CASSLGPLKADYGYTF. DNA for the CDR3: TGCGCCAGCAGCTTGGGCCCCTTAAAGGCGGATTATGGCTACACCTTC.

Only a few counts were recorded for this clonotype. This chain uses TRBV3-1 with TRBJ2-2; 9 nucleotides align to TRBD2. The CDR3 loop spans 16 amino acids. V shed 5 bases and J 0 bases; nucleotides not matched to a gene: 4. Looked up from germline, CDR1 is LGHDT and CDR2 is YNNKEL (reference sequence). The CDR3 DNA reads as TGTGCCAGCAGCGGGTCTAGCGGGGCGAACACCGGGGAGCTGTTTTTT. The encoded protein is CASSGSSGANTGELFF.

As for this clonotype: Its ends do not fully match the called genes, so a read error is possible. This chain connects TRBV11-2 to TRBJ2-3, with 7 bases that match TRBD2. Germline loops: CDR1 SGHAT, CDR2 FQNNGV. The CDR3 covers 14 residues. CDR3 DNA sequence: TGTGCCAGCAGCAGGGACTACCTCACAGGTACGCAGTATTTT. This translates into CASSRDYLTGTQYF.

The chain recombines TRBV10-3 with TRBJ2-7; 10 bases map to TRBD2. This CDR3 has 15 amino acids. After removal of 3 bases from V and 6 bases from J, the junction contained 8 bases not matched to a gene. Germline loops: CDR1 ENHRY, CDR2 SYGVKD. CDR3 sequence (DNA): TGTGCCATCAGTGATTTTGGGACTAGCGCGTTCGAGCAGTACTTC. Its translation: CAISDFGTSAFEQYF.

There are many counts of this clonotype. This chain joins TRBV4-1 and TRBJ1-2; D uncertain. V was pared by 1 base and J by 7 bases, with 16 bases between. CDR1 is MGHRA and CDR2 is YSYEKL in the germline V gene. The CDR3 extends over 15 amino acids. In DNA form, the CDR3 reads TGCGCCAGCAGCCAAGGGCCAACTTATGCCGGTGGCTACACCTTC. As protein: CASSQGPTYAGGYTF.

This clonotype was detected many times. J is TRBJ2-7 and V is TRBV19; D gene uncertain. V shed 1 base and J shed 0 bases, with 7 bases lying between them. The germline V gene has CDR1 LNHDA and CDR2 SQIVND (reference sequence). The CDR3 sequence is 14 residues long. In nucleotides, the CDR3 is TGTGCCAGTAGTATAGGGAGCTTCTCCTACGAGCAGTACTTC. It translates to CASSIGSFSYEQYF.

This clonotype was seen many times. The chain is built from TRBV5-4 and TRBJ1-2, with D perhaps matching TRBD1 (5 bases). Germline CDR1 SGHNT, CDR2 YYREEE (reference sequence). The V end lost 7 bases, the J end lost 4 bases, and 14 bases lay between the germline ends. The CDR3 contains 13 residues. The CDR3 nucleotides read TGTGCCAGCTATGAGCGGGGGTTCTATGGCTACACCTTC. As protein: CASYERGFYGYTF. Drawing the rest from reference TRBV5-4 and TRBJ1-2, the complete variable domain is ETGVTQSPTHLIKTRGQQVTLRCSSQSGHNTVSWYQQALGQGPQFIFQYYREEENGRGNFPPRFSGLQFPNYSSELNVNALELDDSALYLCASYERGFYGYTFGSGTRLTVV.

Ten or more counts support this clonotype. V usage is TRBV20-1 and J usage is TRBJ2-5; TRBD2 matches at 9 bases. The CDR3 covers 15 residues. Per the germline V gene, CDR1 is DFQATT and CDR2 is SNEGSKA (reference sequence). Unmatched junction bases numbered 10, after V lost 3 bases and J lost 5 bases. The CDR3 spells CSARPGGRAVETQYF. CDR3 DNA sequence: TGCAGTGCTAGGCCGGGCGGGAGGGCCGTGGAGACCCAGTACTTC.